This TCR beta chain appears in the sequencing data of a study of blood T cell repertoires in COVID-19. The wider study: Italy, Spain and the United States were the sources of the convalescent and acute COVID-19 samples. Nucleic acid was either cDNA or gDNA, and it came from T cells, B-cell-depleted T cells, or PBMCs.

Methods used by the authors: Nucleated cell counts were estimated from reference gene primer amplification. The protocol was immunoSEQ multiplex PCR, while the TCRdb copy is restricted to in-frame clones and leaves out a portion. The V and J calls and the clone size are those of that table, but D and trimming were determined from the DNA. Of tens of thousands of clones in the sample, about 82% were seen once. V gave up 4 bases and J gave up 7 bases; unmatched junction bases: 3. The CDR3 runs to 13 residues. This TCR came from a human donor in a cohort sampled during active COVID-19. The chain carries TRBV12-3 or TRBV12-4 and TRBJ1-4; 7 nucleotides agree with TRBD1. Sequences were obtained from peripheral blood. The CDR3 reads CASSSGTAEKLFF. The CDR3 nucleotides read TGTGCCAGCAGTTCCGGGACAGCTGAAAAACTGTTTTTT.